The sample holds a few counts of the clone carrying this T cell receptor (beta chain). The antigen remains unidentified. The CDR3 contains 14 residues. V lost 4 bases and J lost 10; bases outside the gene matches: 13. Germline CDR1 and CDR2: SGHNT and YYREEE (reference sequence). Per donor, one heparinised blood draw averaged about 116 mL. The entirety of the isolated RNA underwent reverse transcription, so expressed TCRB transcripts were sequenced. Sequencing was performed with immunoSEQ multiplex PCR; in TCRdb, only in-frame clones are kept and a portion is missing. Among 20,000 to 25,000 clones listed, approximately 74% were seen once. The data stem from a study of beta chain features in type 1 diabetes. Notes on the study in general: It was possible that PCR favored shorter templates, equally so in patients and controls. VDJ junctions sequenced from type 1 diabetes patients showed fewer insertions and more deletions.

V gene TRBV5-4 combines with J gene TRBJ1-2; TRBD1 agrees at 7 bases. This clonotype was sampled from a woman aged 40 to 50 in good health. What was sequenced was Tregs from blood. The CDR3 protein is CASSPKGGLIDYTF. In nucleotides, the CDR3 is TGTGCCAGCAGCCCCAAAGGGGGCCTTATTGACTACACCTTC.